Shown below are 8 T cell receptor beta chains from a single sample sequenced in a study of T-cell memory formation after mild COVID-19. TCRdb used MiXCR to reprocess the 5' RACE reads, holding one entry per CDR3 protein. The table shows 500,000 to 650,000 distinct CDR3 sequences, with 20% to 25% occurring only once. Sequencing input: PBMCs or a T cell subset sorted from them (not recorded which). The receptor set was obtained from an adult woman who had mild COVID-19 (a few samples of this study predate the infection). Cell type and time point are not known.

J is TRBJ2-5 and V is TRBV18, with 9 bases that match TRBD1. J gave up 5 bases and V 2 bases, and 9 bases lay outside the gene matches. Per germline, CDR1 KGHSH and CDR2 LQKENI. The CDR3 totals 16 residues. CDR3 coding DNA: TGTGCCAGCTCACCAGGGACAGGGTCTTTTTTGGAGACCCAGTACTTC. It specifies CASSPGTGSFLETQYF.

The CDR3 DNA sequence: TGCGCCAGCAGCGACCCGTTAGGGGAGGGTGGATACAATGAGCAGTTCTTC. Translating gives CASSDPLGEGGYNEQFF. The chain has TRBV5-1 and TRBJ2-1, with 7 bases fitting TRBD2. V lost 4 bases to trimming and J lost 4 bases; unmatched junction nucleotides: 14. CDR3 length equals 17 residues. Germline V lookup: CDR1 SGHRS, CDR2 YFSETQ. Full variable domain (remainder filled in from reference TRBV5-1 and TRBJ2-1): KAGVTQTPRYLIKTRGQQVTLSCSPISGHRSVSWYQQTPGQGLQFLFEYFSETQRNKGNFPGRFSGRQFSNSRSEMNVSTLELGDSALYLCASSDPLGEGGYNEQFFGPGTRLTVL.

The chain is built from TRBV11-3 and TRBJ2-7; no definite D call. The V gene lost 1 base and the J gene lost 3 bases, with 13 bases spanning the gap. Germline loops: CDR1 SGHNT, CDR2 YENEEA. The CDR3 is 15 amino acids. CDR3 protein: CASSLAHDDIYEQYF. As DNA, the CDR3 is TGTGCCAGCAGCTTAGCCCACGATGACATCTACGAGCAGTACTTC.

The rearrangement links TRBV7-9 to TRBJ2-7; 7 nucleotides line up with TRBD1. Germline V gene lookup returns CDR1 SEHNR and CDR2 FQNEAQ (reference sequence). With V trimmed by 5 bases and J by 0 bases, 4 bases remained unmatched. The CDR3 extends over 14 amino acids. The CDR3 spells CASSTGQSSYEQYF. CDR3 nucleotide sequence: TGTGCCAGCAGCACGGGACAGAGCTCCTACGAGCAGTACTTC.

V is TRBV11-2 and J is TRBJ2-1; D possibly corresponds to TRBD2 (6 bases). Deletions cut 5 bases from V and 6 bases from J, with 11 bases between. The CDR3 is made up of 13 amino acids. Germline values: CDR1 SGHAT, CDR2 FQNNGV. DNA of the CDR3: TGTGCCAGCAGCACGGGACTGTCCAATGAGCAGTTCTTC. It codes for CASSTGLSNEQFF.

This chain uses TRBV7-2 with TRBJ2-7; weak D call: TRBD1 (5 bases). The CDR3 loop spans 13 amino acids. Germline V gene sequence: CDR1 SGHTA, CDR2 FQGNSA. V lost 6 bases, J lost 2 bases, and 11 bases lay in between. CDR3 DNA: TGTGCCAGCAGTCGCGAGACAGCCTACGAGCAGTACTTC. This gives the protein CASSRETAYEQYF.

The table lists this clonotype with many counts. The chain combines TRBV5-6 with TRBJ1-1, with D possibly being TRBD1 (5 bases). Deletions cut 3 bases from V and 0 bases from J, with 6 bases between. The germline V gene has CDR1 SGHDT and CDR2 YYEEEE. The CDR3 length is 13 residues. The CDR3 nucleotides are TGTGCCAGCAGCTGGGGGGTGAACACTGAAGCTTTCTTT. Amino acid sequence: CASSWGVNTEAFF.

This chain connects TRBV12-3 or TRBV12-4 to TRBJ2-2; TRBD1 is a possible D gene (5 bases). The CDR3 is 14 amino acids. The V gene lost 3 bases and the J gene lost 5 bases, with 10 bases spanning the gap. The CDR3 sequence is CASSFKGKTGELFF. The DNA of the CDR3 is TGTGCCAGCAGTTTTAAGGGGAAAACCGGGGAGCTGTTTTTT.